These 7 T cell receptor beta chains came from one sample sequenced in a study of T cells in Graves' hyperthyroidism and ophthalmopathy. The CDR3 regions of TCR beta were amplified from RNA transcripts. The TCR CDR3 first-round RT-PCR relied on the HTBI primer set. TCRdb fed the multiplex PCR reads into MiXCR, producing one record per CDR3 protein. The sample has under 70,000 distinct CDR3 sequences; roughly 58% are singletons. The source material was blood. The source of these receptors is a woman aged 55-69 years with Graves' ophthalmopathy.

The V and J genes are TRBV18 and TRBJ2-1; D gene ambiguous. The CDR3 covers 12 residues. CDR1 and CDR2 from the germline V gene are KGHSH and LQKENI. V was clipped by 3 bases and J by 12 bases, with 12 bases between them. The CDR3 region has the DNA TGTGCCAGCTCACCGCCCTGGACGGGGCAGTTCTTC. It yields the protein CASSPPWTGQFF.

In its sample, this clonotype was seen many times. The chain links TRBV9 to TRBJ2-7, with TRBD1 matching 7 bases. CDR3 length equals 14 residues. The V segment lost 4 bases and the J segment 2 bases; nucleotides outside the gene matches: 6. Looked up from germline, CDR1 is SGDLS and CDR2 is YYNGEE. The CDR3 here is CASSSTGTAYEQYF. The CDR3 DNA follows: TGTGCCAGCAGCTCCACCGGGACAGCCTACGAGCAGTACTTC. Full variable domain (remainder filled in from reference TRBV9 and TRBJ2-7): DSGVTQTPKHLITATGQRVTLRCSPRSGDLSVYWYQQSLDQGLQFLIQYYNGEERAKGNILERFSAQQFPDLHSELNLSSLELGDSALYFCASSSTGTAYEQYFGPGTRLTVT.

This rearrangement joins TRBV4-2 to TRBJ1-2; no reliable D call. Germline V gene data show CDR1 as LGHNA and CDR2 as YNFKEQ. Trimming left V 0 bases short and J 6 bases short, with 11 bases between. This CDR3 is built from 14 residues. CDR3 sequence reads: CASSQDPGFHGYTF. CDR3 DNA sequence: TGTGCCAGCAGCCAAGATCCGGGGTTCCATGGCTACACCTTC.

The chain combines TRBV24-1 with TRBJ2-3; 10 bases are a match to TRBD1. Germline CDR1 is KGHDR and CDR2 is SFDVKD. V trimming: 7 bases; J trimming: 2 bases; junction bases outside the gene matches: 17. This CDR3 is built from 19 residues. The CDR3 sequence: CATSQEPGQGPPYTDTQYF. For the CDR3, the DNA is TGTGCCACCAGCCAAGAACCGGGACAGGGGCCGCCCTACACAGATACGCAGTATTTT.

This clonotype was picked up many times. A much larger clone lies one base from this, so it may be a read error. The chain uses TRBV11-2 and TRBJ2-7; 7 bases are a match to TRBD1. The CDR3 extends over 15 amino acids. V gave up 4 bases and J gave up 2 bases; unmatched junction bases: 8. The germline gives CDR1 SGHAT, CDR2 FQNNGV. CDR3 DNA sequence: TGTGCCAGCAGCTCAACAGGGGCGGGTGCCTACGAGCAGTACTTC. This codes for CASSSTGAGAYEQYF.

In this sample, this clonotype turned up many times. The chain links TRBV2 to TRBJ2-6; D uncertain. The germline V gene encodes CDR1 SNHLY and CDR2 FYNNEI. V lost 0 bases and J 0 bases, leaving 6 bases between the germline ends. The CDR3 has 16 amino acids. The CDR3 loop is CASSEARSSGANVLTF. The CDR3 nucleotides are TGTGCCAGCAGTGAAGCTCGCAGCTCTGGGGCCAACGTCCTGACTTTC.

Concerning this clonotype itself: Germline and junction disagree at one end, which may indicate a read error. The chain is built from TRBV9 and TRBJ2-5; D gene ambiguous. Germline V gene sequence: CDR1 SGDLS, CDR2 YYNGEE. The CDR3 is 12 amino acids. Here the CDR3 reads CVSSTTGETQYF. The DNA for the CDR3 is TGTGTCAGCAGTACGACTGGGGAGACCCAGTACTTC.